The following is a TCR beta chain sequence with its context. The antigen remains undetermined. Blood was collected, around 2.7 ml per donor. The sample belongs to a study of monozygotic twins with inflammatory bowel disease. Study-wide results and caveats: People with IBD had fewer clonotypes in common with others than healthy twins did, especially with disease activity.

TCRdb reprocessed the 5' RACE reads and stores each CDR3 protein as one record, lacking DNA. This repertoire includes around 380,000 distinct CDR3 sequences. Sequencing was carried out using blood. This clonotype was obtained from a human donor with ulcerative colitis or Crohn's disease, or a healthy co-twin of an affected twin (not recorded which).

The CDR3 region is CSARGDRVSETQYF. V is TRBV20-1 and J is TRBJ2-5; without DNA, the TCRdb call of TRBD1 cannot be checked. CDR3 length: 14 residues. Germline loops: CDR1 DFQATT, CDR2 SNEGSKA (reference sequence).